This TCR beta chain was found in a study of T cell clonality in common variable immunodeficiency. Only in-frame clones appear in the TCRdb table, and some are missing; sequencing was by immunoSEQ multiplex PCR. This sample has about 34,000 clones and no singletons, with about 26% in the ten largest. This clone was found many times. Its target is unknown. The CDR3 end lies 3 residues beyond the end of the read and is filled in from the germline J gene. CVID subjects were neither ill nor on immunomodulatory or immunosuppressive medication at sampling. Heparinized whole blood, roughly 5 to 9 ml, came from each donor. Germline lookup yields CDR1 ENHRY and CDR2 SYGVKD. The CDR3 spans 13 residues. Unmatched junction bases numbered 3, after V lost 4 bases and J lost 3 bases. General study results and limits: Repertoire-complication correlations in CVID were limited by patient heterogeneity. Reportedly, TCR beta sequences from common variable immunodeficiency showed fewer deletions and N-nucleotide insertions.

This receptor was identified in a human donor with common variable immunodeficiency. Material: peripheral blood mononuclear cells. The genes are TRBV10-3 and TRBJ2-7; 7 bases agree with TRBD1. The CDR3: CAISGQGVYEQYF. CDR3 bases read: TGTGCCATCAGTGGACAGGGAGTCTACGAG.